Listed here are 6 T cell receptor beta chains from one sample, sequenced in a study of blood T cell repertoires in COVID-19. Assay used: immunoSEQ multiplex PCR; TCRdb lists only in-frame clones, some missing. The data hold 320,000 or so clones, with 75% to 90% observed a single time. The sequenced sample consisted of PBMCs or T cells enriched from blood (not recorded which). The receptors were sampled from a man between 25 and 39 years old who had recovered from COVID-19.

The chain recombines TRBV19 with TRBJ1-1; perhaps TRBD1 as D (5 bases). Trimming left V 6 bases short and J 5 bases short, with 19 bases between. CDR1 and CDR2 (germline): LNHDA, SQIVND (reference sequence). CDR3 length equals 15 residues. CDR3 sequence reads: CASSLGKYGGTEAFF. The CDR3 nucleotides are TGTGCCAGTAGCCTGGGGAAGTATGGGGGGACTGAAGCTTTCTTT. Variable domain in full (rest from reference TRBV19 and TRBJ1-1): DGGITQSPKYLFRKEGQNVTLSCEQNLNHDAMYWYRQDPGQGLRLIYYSQIVNDFQKGDIAEGYSVSREKKESFPLTVTSAQKNPTAFYLCASSLGKYGGTEAFFGQGTRLTVV.

The J gene is TRBJ1-4, the V gene TRBV19; the D gene is possibly TRBD1 (5 bases). The CDR3 is 14 residues long. Trimming shortened V by 8 bases and J by 3 bases, and 13 bases separated the two germline ends. CDR1 and CDR2 (germline): LNHDA, SQIVND (reference sequence). CDR3 loop: CASLGGIANEKLFF. The DNA for the CDR3 is TGTGCCAGTCTGGGGGGAATCGCTAATGAAAAACTGTTTTTT. The whole variable domain, remainder taken from reference TRBV19 and TRBJ1-4, is DGGITQSPKYLFRKEGQNVTLSCEQNLNHDAMYWYRQDPGQGLRLIYYSQIVNDFQKGDIAEGYSVSREKKESFPLTVTSAQKNPTAFYLCASLGGIANEKLFFGSGTQLSVL.

The CDR3, as DNA: TGTGCCAGCAGCCCCCAGACAGGGAGAAACACCATATATTTT. Its translation: CASSPQTGRNTIYF. The rearrangement links TRBV5-6 to TRBJ1-3, with 7 bases aligning to TRBD1. This CDR3 is built from 14 residues. J lost 5 bases, V lost 4 bases, and 6 bases had no gene match. The V gene's germline CDR1 is SGHDT and CDR2 YYEEEE.

This chain connects TRBV20-1 to TRBJ1-1, with D perhaps TRBD1 (6 bases). CDR1 DFQATT and CDR2 SNEGSKA come from the germline V gene (reference sequence). This CDR3 comprises 15 residues. Deletions cut 3 bases from V and 1 base from J, with 15 bases between. DNA of the CDR3: TGCAGTGCTAGTGATCTCCGGACAGCGAACACTGAAGCTTTCTTT. Amino acid sequence: CSASDLRTANTEAFF.

The CDR3 nucleotides read TGTGCCAGCAGGGAGACAGGTGCCCAAGAGACCCAGTACTTC. This translates into CASRETGAQETQYF. This rearrangement joins TRBV6-6 to TRBJ2-5; D possibly corresponds to TRBD1 (6 bases). This CDR3 has 14 amino acids. V was cut by 6 bases and J by 1 base, with 12 bases left in between. Germline CDR1 is MNHNY and CDR2 is SVGAGI (reference sequence).

The V gene is TRBV2, the J gene TRBJ2-1; weak D call: TRBD1 (5 bases). The CDR3 runs to 14 residues. Trimming removed 7 bases from V and 0 bases from J, with 10 bases in between. CDR1 and CDR2 (germline): SNHLY, FYNNEI. The CDR3 reads CASKEDSSYNEQFF. The CDR3, as DNA: TGTGCCAGCAAGGAAGACAGCTCCTACAATGAGCAGTTCTTC.